The entry below describes one TCR beta chain. These data come from a study of cytomegalovirus exposure and HLA in healthy donors. Germline-derived CDR1 and CDR2 are SGHTA and FQGNSA. The CDR3 is made up of 15 amino acids. The V segment lost 0 bases and the J segment 7 bases; nucleotides outside the gene matches: 6. The PCR used 60 Vbeta and 13 Jbeta primers. Using immunoSEQ multiplex PCR, the repertoire was profiled, and TCRdb retains in-frame clones only, with some absent. The sample consists of approximately 130,000 clones, about 80% of them appearing once. The chain combines TRBV7-2 with TRBJ2-1, with 7 bases matching TRBD2. The sequenced sample consisted of PBMCs. The receptor was derived from a woman aged 18-29 years in good health and CMV-seronegative. The CDR3 loop reads CASSLALAGANEQFF. The CDR3 DNA is TGTGCCAGCAGCTTAGCGTTGGCGGGAGCAAATGAGCAGTTCTTC.